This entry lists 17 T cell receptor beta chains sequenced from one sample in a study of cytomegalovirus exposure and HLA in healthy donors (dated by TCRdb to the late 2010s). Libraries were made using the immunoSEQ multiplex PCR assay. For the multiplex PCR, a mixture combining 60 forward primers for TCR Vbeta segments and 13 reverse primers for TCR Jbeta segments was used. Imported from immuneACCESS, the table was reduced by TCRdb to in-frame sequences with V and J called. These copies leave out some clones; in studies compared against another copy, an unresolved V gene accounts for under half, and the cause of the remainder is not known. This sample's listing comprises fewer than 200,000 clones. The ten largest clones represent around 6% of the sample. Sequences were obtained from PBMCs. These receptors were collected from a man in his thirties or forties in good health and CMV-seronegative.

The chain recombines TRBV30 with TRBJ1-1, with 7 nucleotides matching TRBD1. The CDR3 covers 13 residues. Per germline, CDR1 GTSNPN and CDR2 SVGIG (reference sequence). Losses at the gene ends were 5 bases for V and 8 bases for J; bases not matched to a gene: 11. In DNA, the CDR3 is TGTGCCTGGGTAACAGGGGCCCGAGGGGAAGCTTTCTTT. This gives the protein CAWVTGARGEAFF.

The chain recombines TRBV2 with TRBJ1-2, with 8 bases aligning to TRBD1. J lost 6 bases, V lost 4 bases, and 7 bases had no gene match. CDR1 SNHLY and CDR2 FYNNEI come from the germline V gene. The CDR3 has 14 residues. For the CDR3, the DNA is TGTGCCAGCAGTGTGCAGACAGGGGTTAATGGCTACACCTTC. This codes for CASSVQTGVNGYTF.

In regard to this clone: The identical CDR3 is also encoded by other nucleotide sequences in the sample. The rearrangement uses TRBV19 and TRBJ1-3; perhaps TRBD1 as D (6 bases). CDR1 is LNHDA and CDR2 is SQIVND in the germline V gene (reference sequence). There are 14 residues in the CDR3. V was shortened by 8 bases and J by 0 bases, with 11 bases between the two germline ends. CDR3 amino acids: CASSTGSSGNTIYF. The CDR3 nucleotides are TGTGCCAGTTCCACAGGGAGCTCTGGAAACACCATATATTTT.

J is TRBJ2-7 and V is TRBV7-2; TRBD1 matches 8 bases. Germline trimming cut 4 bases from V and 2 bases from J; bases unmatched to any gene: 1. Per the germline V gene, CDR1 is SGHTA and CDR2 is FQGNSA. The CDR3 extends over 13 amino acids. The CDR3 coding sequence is TGTGCCAGCAGCTGGGGACAGGCCTACGAGCAGTACTTC. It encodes CASSWGQAYEQYF.

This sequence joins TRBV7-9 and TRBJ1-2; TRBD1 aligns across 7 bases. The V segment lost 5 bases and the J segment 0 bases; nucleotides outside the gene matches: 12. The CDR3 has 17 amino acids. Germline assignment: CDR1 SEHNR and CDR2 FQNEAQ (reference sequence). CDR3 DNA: TGTGCCAGCAGCCCCCGGGACAGACTCCCCACTAACTATGGCTACACCTTC. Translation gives CASSPRDRLPTNYGYTF.

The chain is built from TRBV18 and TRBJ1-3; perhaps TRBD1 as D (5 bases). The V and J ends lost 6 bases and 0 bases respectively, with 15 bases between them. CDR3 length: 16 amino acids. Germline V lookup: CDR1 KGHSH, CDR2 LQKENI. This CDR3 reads CASSPYDSSSGNTIYF. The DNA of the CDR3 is TGTGCCAGCTCCCCATATGACAGCAGCTCTGGAAACACCATATATTTT.

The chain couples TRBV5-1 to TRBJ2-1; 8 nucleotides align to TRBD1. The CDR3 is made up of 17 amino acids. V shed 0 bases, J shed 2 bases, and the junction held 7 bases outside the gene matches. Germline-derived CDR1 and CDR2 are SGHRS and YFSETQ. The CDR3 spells CASSLVFLQGAYNEQFF. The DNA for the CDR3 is TGCGCCAGCAGCTTGGTCTTCTTACAGGGGGCCTACAATGAGCAGTTCTTC.

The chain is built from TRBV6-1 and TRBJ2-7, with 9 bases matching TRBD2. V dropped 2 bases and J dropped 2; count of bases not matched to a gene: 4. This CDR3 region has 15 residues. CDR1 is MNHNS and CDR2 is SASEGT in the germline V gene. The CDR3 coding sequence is TGTGCCAGCAGTGAAAGCCTAGCGGGGCCCTACGAGCAGTACTTC. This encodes CASSESLAGPYEQYF.

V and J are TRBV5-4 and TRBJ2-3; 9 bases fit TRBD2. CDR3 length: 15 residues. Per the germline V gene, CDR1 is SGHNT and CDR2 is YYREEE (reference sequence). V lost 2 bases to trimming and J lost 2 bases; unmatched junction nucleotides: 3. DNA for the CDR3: TGTGCCAGCAGCTTTGGCGGGAGGGACACAGATACGCAGTATTTT. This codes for CASSFGGRDTDTQYF.

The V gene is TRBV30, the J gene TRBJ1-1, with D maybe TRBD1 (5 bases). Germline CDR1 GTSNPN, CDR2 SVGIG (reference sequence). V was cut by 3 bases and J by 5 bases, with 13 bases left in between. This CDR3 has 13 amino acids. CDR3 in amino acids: CAWRGGGLTEAFF. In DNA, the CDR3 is TGTGCCTGGAGGGGCGGGGGGTTGACTGAAGCTTTCTTT.

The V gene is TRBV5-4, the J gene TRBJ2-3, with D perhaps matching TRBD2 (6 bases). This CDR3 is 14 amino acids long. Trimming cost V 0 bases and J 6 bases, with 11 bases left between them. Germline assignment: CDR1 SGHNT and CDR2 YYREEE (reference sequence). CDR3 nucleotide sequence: TGTGCCAGCAGCTTGGGTGAGCGGGTGGATACGCAGTATTTT. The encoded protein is CASSLGERVDTQYF.

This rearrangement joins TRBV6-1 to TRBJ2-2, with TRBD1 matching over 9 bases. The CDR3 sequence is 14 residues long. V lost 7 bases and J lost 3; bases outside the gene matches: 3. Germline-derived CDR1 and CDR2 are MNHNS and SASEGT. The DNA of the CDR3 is TGTGCCAGCAAAAGGACAGGGGACACCGGGGAGCTGTTTTTT. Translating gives CASKRTGDTGELFF.

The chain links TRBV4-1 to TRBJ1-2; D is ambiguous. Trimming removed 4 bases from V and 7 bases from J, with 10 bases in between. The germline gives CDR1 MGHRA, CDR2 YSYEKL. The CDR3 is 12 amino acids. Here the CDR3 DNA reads TGCGCCAGCAGCCGCGAGTCGGGTGGCTACACCTTC. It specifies CASSRESGGYTF.

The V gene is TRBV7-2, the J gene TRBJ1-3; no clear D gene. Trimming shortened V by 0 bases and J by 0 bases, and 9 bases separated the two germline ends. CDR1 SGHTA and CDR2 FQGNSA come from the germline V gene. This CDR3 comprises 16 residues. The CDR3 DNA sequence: TGTGCCAGCAGCTTAGCACCAGGTCACTCTGGAAACACCATATATTTT. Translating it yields CASSLAPGHSGNTIYF.

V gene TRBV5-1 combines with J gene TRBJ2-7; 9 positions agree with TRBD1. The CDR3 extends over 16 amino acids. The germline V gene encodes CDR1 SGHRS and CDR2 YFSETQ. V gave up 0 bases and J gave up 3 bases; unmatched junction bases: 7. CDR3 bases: TGCGCCAGCAGCTTGGGCCGGGACAGGGTAGGCTACGAGCAGTACTTC. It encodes CASSLGRDRVGYEQYF.

The CDR3 DNA reads as TGCAGCGTTGGTTCAGGGTATAGCAATCAGCCCCAGCATTTT. Amino acids: CSVGSGYSNQPQHF. The chain combines TRBV29-1 with TRBJ1-5, with a weak D call TRBD1 (5 bases). Germline values: CDR1 SQVTM, CDR2 ANQGSEA. The CDR3 extends over 14 amino acids. Trimming removed 4 bases from V and 0 bases from J, with 10 bases in between.

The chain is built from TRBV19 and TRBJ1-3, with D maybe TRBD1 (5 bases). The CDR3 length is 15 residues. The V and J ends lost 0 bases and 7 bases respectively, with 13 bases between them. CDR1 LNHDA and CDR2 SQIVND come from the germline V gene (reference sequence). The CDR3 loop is CASSIDQAGWNTIYF. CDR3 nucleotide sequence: TGTGCCAGTAGTATAGATCAAGCAGGGTGGAACACCATATATTTT.